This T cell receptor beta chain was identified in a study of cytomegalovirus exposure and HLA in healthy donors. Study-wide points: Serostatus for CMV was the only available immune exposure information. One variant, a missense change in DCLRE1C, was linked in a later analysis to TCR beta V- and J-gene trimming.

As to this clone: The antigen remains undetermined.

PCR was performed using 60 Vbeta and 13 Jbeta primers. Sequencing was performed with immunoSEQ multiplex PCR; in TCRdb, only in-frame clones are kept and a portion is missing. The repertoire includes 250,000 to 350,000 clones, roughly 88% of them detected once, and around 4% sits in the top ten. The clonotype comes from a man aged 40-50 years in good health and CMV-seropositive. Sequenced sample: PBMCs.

CDR3 bases: TGTGCCAGCAGCCAAGAAATAGTTATAGATACGCAGTATTTT. It yields the protein CASSQEIVIDTQYF. The rearrangement joins TRBV4-2 to TRBJ2-3; D unclear. The germline V gene has CDR1 LGHNA and CDR2 YNFKEQ. V was shortened by 0 bases and J by 5 bases, with 9 bases between the two germline ends. This CDR3 is built from 14 residues.